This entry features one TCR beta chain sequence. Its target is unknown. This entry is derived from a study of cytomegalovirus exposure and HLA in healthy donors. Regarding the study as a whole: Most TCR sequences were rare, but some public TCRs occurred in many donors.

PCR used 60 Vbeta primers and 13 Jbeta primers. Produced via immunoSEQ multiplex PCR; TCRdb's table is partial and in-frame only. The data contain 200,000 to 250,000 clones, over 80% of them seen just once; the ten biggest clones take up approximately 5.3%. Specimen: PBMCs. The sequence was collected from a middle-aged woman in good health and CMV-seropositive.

The CDR3 protein is CASSVGGRASNEQFF. CDR3 nucleotides: TGTGCCAGCAGCGTAGGCGGGAGGGCCTCAAATGAGCAGTTCTTC. V is TRBV9 and J is TRBJ2-1; 9 nucleotides agree with TRBD2. This CDR3 is built from 15 residues. Germline V gene sequence: CDR1 SGDLS, CDR2 YYNGEE. The trim removed 0 bases at V and 7 bases at J, leaving 5 bases unmatched.